Presented here are 9 T cell receptor beta chains from one specimen sequenced in a study of CD4 T cells in relation to SARS-CoV-2 and coronaviruses. This table comes from immunoSEQ multiplex PCR, and its TCRdb copy is limited to in-frame clones, with some not included. The top ten clones hold roughly 13% of a sample with about 25,000 clones, 65% to 85% of them seen once. The unexposed donors gave CD4+ T cells in about 2011-2018, prior to COVID-19. Isolation of CD4+ T cells took place after about 9 days in culture. No antigen has been identified for these receptors. Sequencing used CD4+ T cells from PBMCs, cultured in vitro. The receptor set was obtained from a human donor in good health.

The chain employs TRBV7-2 and TRBJ1-1; tentatively, D is TRBD1 (6 bases). V lost 5 bases to trimming and J lost 4 bases, with 17 bases between them. In germline, CDR1 is SGHTA, CDR2 FQGNSA. The CDR3 is 15 residues long. The CDR3 protein is CASSPYRAASTEAFF. The DNA for the CDR3 is TGTGCCAGCAGCCCCTACAGGGCGGCGAGCACTGAAGCTTTCTTT.

The chain has TRBV18 and TRBJ2-5, with 8 bases fitting TRBD1. This CDR3 spans 14 amino acids. V shed 4 bases, J shed 3 bases, and the junction held 4 bases outside the gene matches. Germline V CDR1 and CDR2: KGHSH, LQKENI. CDR3 protein: CASSRNRGEETQYF. CDR3 in DNA: TGTGCCAGCTCACGCAACAGGGGGGAAGAGACCCAGTACTTC.

This chain uses TRBV6-1 with TRBJ2-7, with unresolved D. The CDR3 contains 15 residues. Germline CDR1 and CDR2: MNHNS and SASEGT. The germline V and J ends were trimmed by 0 bases and 3 bases, with 12 bases remaining between them. The CDR3 here is CASSEAGSKHYEQYF. DNA for the CDR3: TGTGCCAGCAGTGAAGCGGGGTCTAAGCACTACGAGCAGTACTTC.

In its sample, this clone was seen a few times. This chain uses TRBV6-5 with TRBJ2-7, with a possible D match to TRBD1 (6 bases). With 6 bases removed from V and 1 base from J, the gap between germline ends came to 7 bases. Germline V gives CDR1 MNHEY, CDR2 SVGAGI. The CDR3 is made up of 12 amino acids. Written as DNA, the CDR3 is TGTGCCAGCAGAGGGGGTTCCTACGAGCAGTACTTC. Translating gives CASRGGSYEQYF.

This clone has more than one count but fewer than ten. This chain links TRBV19 with TRBJ1-3; 8 bases fit TRBD1. The CDR3 contains 17 residues. The J segment lost 1 base and the V segment lost 5 bases, leaving 10 bases of the junction unmatched. Germline V gene sequence: CDR1 LNHDA, CDR2 SQIVND (reference sequence). In DNA, the CDR3 is TGTGCCAGTAGTGTCGGGACGGACAGGGCGTCTGGAAACACCATATATTTT. This translates into CASSVGTDRASGNTIYF.

The V call is TRBV2, the J call TRBJ2-1, with D unclear. The germline V gene encodes CDR1 SNHLY and CDR2 FYNNEI. This CDR3 spans 11 amino acids. Trimming left V 6 bases short and J 8 bases short, with 8 bases between. Written as DNA, the CDR3 is TGTGCCAGCAGCCAGGCAGATGAGCAGTTCTTC. Translation gives CASSQADEQFF.

This sequence joins TRBV5-4 and TRBJ2-7, with 9 bases identical to TRBD1. Germline assignment: CDR1 SGHNT and CDR2 YYREEE (reference sequence). V lost 4 bases to trimming and J lost 5 bases; unmatched junction nucleotides: 7. The CDR3 spans 14 residues. CDR3 sequence: CASSARDRVHEQYF. CDR3 bases: TGTGCCAGCAGCGCCCGGGACAGGGTCCACGAGCAGTACTTC. Full variable domain (remainder filled in from reference TRBV5-4 and TRBJ2-7): ETGVTQSPTHLIKTRGQQVTLRCSSQSGHNTVSWYQQALGQGPQFIFQYYREEENGRGNFPPRFSGLQFPNYSSELNVNALELDDSALYLCASSARDRVHEQYFGPGTRLTVT.

The chain carries TRBV25-1 and TRBJ2-7, with TRBD1 identical over 8 bases. The V and J ends lost 3 bases and 2 bases, in that order; junction bases with no gene match: 6. CDR3 size: 15 residues. Germline V gene lookup returns CDR1 MGHDK and CDR2 SYGVNS. This chain's CDR3 is CASSDQRQGPYEQYF. CDR3 in DNA: TGTGCCAGCAGTGATCAGCGACAGGGGCCCTACGAGCAGTACTTC.

This chain links TRBV25-1 with TRBJ2-3; D possibly corresponds to TRBD2 (6 bases). CDR3 size: 15 residues. Germline V gene data show CDR1 as MGHDK and CDR2 as SYGVNS. V lost 5 bases and J lost 6, with 18 bases in between. This CDR3 reads CASSRGGGWGDTQYF. The CDR3 nucleotides read TGTGCCAGCAGTCGGGGAGGAGGGTGGGGGGATACGCAGTATTTT.